Each of the 30 T cell receptor beta chains below was sequenced from the same sample in a study of cytomegalovirus exposure and HLA in healthy donors. Method: immunoSEQ multiplex PCR; TCRdb's copy keeps in-frame clones and lacks some. The table has roughly 110,000 clones, about 87% seen once. Sequenced: PBMCs. The receptors derive from a woman under 30 in good health and CMV-seropositive.

Written as DNA, the CDR3 is TGTGCCAGTAGTGAGACAGCCACTACCAATCAGCCCCAGCATTTT. Amino acid sequence: CASSETATTNQPQHF. This sequence joins TRBV19 and TRBJ1-5; D might be TRBD1 (5 bases). The CDR3 extends over 15 amino acids. Germline loops: CDR1 LNHDA, CDR2 SQIVND (reference sequence). Trimming took off 5 bases at V and 3 bases at J, with 14 bases between the two ends.

This sequence joins TRBV19 and TRBJ1-1; no reliable D call. The CDR3 covers 13 residues. V was cut by 5 bases and J by 4 bases, with 11 bases left in between. Germline CDR1 is LNHDA and CDR2 is SQIVND (reference sequence). The CDR3 DNA is TGTGCCAGTAGTCGCGCCGAGGGCACTGAAGCTTTCTTT. Amino acids: CASSRAEGTEAFF. The full variable domain, completed using reference TRBV19 and TRBJ1-1, is DGGITQSPKYLFRKEGQNVTLSCEQNLNHDAMYWYRQDPGQGLRLIYYSQIVNDFQKGDIAEGYSVSREKKESFPLTVTSAQKNPTAFYLCASSRAEGTEAFFGQGTRLTVV.

The V and J genes are TRBV27 and TRBJ2-6, with D tentatively TRBD2 (6 bases). Trimming took off 2 bases at V and 2 bases at J, with 7 bases between the two ends. The CDR3 consists of 15 residues. CDR1 and CDR2 (germline): MNHEY, SMNVEV (reference sequence). Written as DNA, the CDR3 is TGTGCCAGCAGTTTAGGGAGGACTGGGGCCAACGTCCTGACTTTC. Residues: CASSLGRTGANVLTF.

The V and J genes are TRBV4-3 and TRBJ1-2; a possible D gene is TRBD1 (6 bases). The V end lost 0 bases, the J end lost 3 bases, and 11 bases lay between the germline ends. Germline V gives CDR1 LGHNA, CDR2 YSLEER. The CDR3 loop spans 15 amino acids. As DNA, the CDR3 is TGCGCCAGCAGCCAAGATAACAGGGCCCACTATGGCTACACCTTC. Translated, it gives CASSQDNRAHYGYTF.

The CDR3 protein is CASSLAVNTGELFF. The CDR3 DNA reads TGTGCCAGCAGCCTAGCTGTTAACACCGGGGAGCTGTTTTTT. The chain employs TRBV9 and TRBJ2-2, with D perhaps matching TRBD2 (5 bases). The ends were cut back, 4 bases at V and 2 bases at J, with 9 bases in the middle. Per germline, CDR1 SGDLS and CDR2 YYNGEE. The CDR3 contains 14 residues.

CDR3: CASFSDDRGEYGYTF. The CDR3, as DNA: TGTGCCAGCTTTTCGGACGACAGGGGAGAGTATGGCTACACCTTC. The chain is built from TRBV5-6 and TRBJ1-2; 8 bases are shared with TRBD1. The CDR3 sequence is 15 residues long. The V and J ends lost 7 bases and 5 bases, in that order; junction bases with no gene match: 13. CDR1 is SGHDT, CDR2 YYEEEE, per germline. The full variable domain, in which reference TRBV5-6 and TRBJ1-2 provide the parts outside the CDR3, is DAGVTQSPTHLIKTRGQQVTLRCSPKSGHDTVSWYQQALGQGPQFIFQYYEEEERQRGNFPDRFSGHQFPNYSSELNVNALLLGDSALYLCASFSDDRGEYGYTFGSGTRLTVV.

This chain links TRBV6-4 with TRBJ2-3; TRBD2 matches at 14 bases. After removal of 0 bases from V and 4 bases from J, the junction contained 0 bases not matched to a gene. CDR1 and CDR2 (germline): MRHNA, SNTAGT. This CDR3 has 16 amino acids. CDR3 DNA sequence: TGTGCCAGCAGTGACTCGACTAGCGGGGGGGCAGATACGCAGTATTTT. Its protein is CASSDSTSGGADTQYF.

The J gene is TRBJ2-1, the V gene TRBV4-1; 9 nucleotides line up with TRBD1. The CDR3 runs to 15 residues. Germline V gene lookup returns CDR1 MGHRA and CDR2 YSYEKL. Trimming took 5 bases from V and 3 from J; bases not matched to a gene: 5. The CDR3 is CASSITGGGYNEQFF. CDR3 DNA: TGCGCCAGCAGCATAACAGGGGGCGGCTACAATGAGCAGTTCTTC.

V usage is TRBV6-1 and J usage is TRBJ1-5, with 11 bases that match TRBD1. The germline V gene encodes CDR1 MNHNS and CDR2 SASEGT. Trimming removed 4 bases from V and 6 bases from J; junction bases left unmatched: 2. This CDR3 is built from 14 residues. The CDR3 nucleotides read TGTGCCAGCAGTGGGACAGGGGGCGGTCAGCCCCAGCATTTT. It is translated as CASSGTGGGQPQHF.

This CDR3 is CASSFTTGVSGELFF. DNA for the CDR3: TGTGCCAGCAGCTTCACGACAGGGGTATCCGGGGAGCTGTTTTTT. The chain is built from TRBV7-2 and TRBJ2-2, with 8 bases aligning to TRBD1. After removal of 3 bases from V and 6 bases from J, the junction contained 6 bases not matched to a gene. Looked up from germline, CDR1 is SGHTA and CDR2 is FQGNSA. The CDR3 consists of 15 residues. Complete variable domain (other parts from reference TRBV7-2 and TRBJ2-2): GAGVSQSPSNKVTEKGKDVELRCDPISGHTALYWYRQSLGQGLEFLIYFQGNSAPDKSGLPSDRFSAERTGGSVSTLTIQRTQQEDSAVYLCASSFTTGVSGELFFGEGSRLTVL.

The chain links TRBV10-1 to TRBJ1-6; a possible D gene is TRBD1 (5 bases). V lost 6 bases to trimming and J lost 5 bases, with 11 bases between them. This CDR3 region has 14 residues. The germline gives CDR1 WNHNN, CDR2 SYGVQD (reference sequence). The CDR3 sequence: CASSQGVNNSPLHF. In DNA form, the CDR3 reads TGCGCCAGCAGCCAGGGTGTAAATAATTCACCCCTCCACTTT.

In nucleotides, the CDR3 is TGTGCCAGCAGCCCGGGCTTCGGGGTTAACTATGGCTACACCTTC. It specifies CASSPGFGVNYGYTF. This chain uses TRBV7-9 with TRBJ1-2; D is uncertain. V was pared by 5 bases and J by 1 base, with 14 bases between. Germline CDR1 is SEHNR and CDR2 is FQNEAQ (reference sequence). The CDR3 is made up of 15 amino acids.

The chain combines TRBV5-6 with TRBJ1-2; D may be TRBD1 (5 bases). With 4 bases removed from V and 1 base from J, the gap between germline ends came to 11 bases. The germline V gene has CDR1 SGHDT and CDR2 YYEEEE. The CDR3 contains 14 residues. As DNA, the CDR3 is TGTGCCAGCAGCGAGGAGGGACTTAACTATGGCTACACCTTC. Its protein is CASSEEGLNYGYTF.

The chain couples TRBV9 to TRBJ1-1, with a tentative D call TRBD1 (5 bases). V shed 0 bases and J shed 5 bases, with 8 bases lying between them. The CDR3 length is 13 residues. From germline, CDR1 is SGDLS and CDR2 YYNGEE. CDR3 sequence: CASSVERGTEAFF. Written as DNA, the CDR3 is TGTGCCAGCAGCGTAGAGCGGGGGACTGAAGCTTTCTTT.

Here the CDR3 reads CASSPRPGRMTEAFF. The CDR3 region has the DNA TGTGCCAGCTCACCACGCCCTGGGAGGATGACTGAAGCTTTCTTT. The rearrangement links TRBV18 to TRBJ1-1; no firm D call. The germline V gene encodes CDR1 KGHSH and CDR2 LQKENI. The ends were cut back, 1 base at V and 5 bases at J, with 14 bases in the middle. CDR3 length: 15 amino acids.

In this sample, this clone turned up once. The chain joins TRBV28 to TRBJ2-1; maybe TRBD2 (6 bases). Trimming left V 3 bases short and J 8 bases short, with 11 bases between. From germline, CDR1 is MDHEN and CDR2 SYDVKM. The CDR3 spans 13 residues. The CDR3 DNA reads TGTGCCAGCAGTTTGAGCGGGTTCGATGAGCAGTTCTTC. Encoded protein: CASSLSGFDEQFF. The whole variable domain, filled in from reference TRBV28 and TRBJ2-1, reads DVKVTQSSRYLVKRTGEKVFLECVQDMDHENMFWYRQDPGLGLRLIYFSYDVKMKEKGDIPEGYSVSREKKERFSLILESASTNQTSMYLCASSLSGFDEQFFGPGTRLTVL.

CDR3 DNA sequence: TGTGCCAGCAGCTCCGGGGAGTTTTCCTATGGCTACACCTTC. Translating gives CASSSGEFSYGYTF. This chain links TRBV5-4 with TRBJ1-2; D is unclear. V was pared by 3 bases and J by 4 bases, with 13 bases between. This CDR3 is 14 amino acids long. CDR1 is SGHNT, CDR2 YYREEE, per germline (reference sequence).

The chain couples TRBV7-9 to TRBJ2-7; tentatively, D is TRBD2 (7 bases). The V gene's germline CDR1 is SEHNR and CDR2 FQNEAQ (reference sequence). Trimming pared 5 bases from V and 2 bases from J, leaving 13 bases between. The CDR3 length is 14 residues. The CDR3 coding sequence is TGTGCCAGCAGCAGAGGGGGGGTTCCCTACGAGCAGTACTTC. It codes for CASSRGGVPYEQYF.

This clone was observed once. The genes are TRBV14 and TRBJ2-2; 8 bases align to TRBD2. There are 16 residues in the CDR3. Germline CDR1 and CDR2: SGHDN and FVKESK. Losses at the gene ends were 4 bases for V and 0 bases for J; bases not matched to a gene: 4. Here the CDR3 DNA reads TGTGCCAGCAGCCGAGTAGCGGGGCCGAACACCGGGGAGCTGTTTTTT. Translation: CASSRVAGPNTGELFF.

The gene calls are TRBV27 and TRBJ1-5, with D possibly TRBD1 on 6 matching bases. This CDR3 has 13 amino acids. V gave up 5 bases and J gave up 7 bases, with 12 bases separating them. CDR1 and CDR2 (germline): MNHEY, SMNVEV (reference sequence). The CDR3 sequence is CASSPFRGQPQHF. The CDR3 DNA reads as TGTGCCAGCAGTCCGTTCAGGGGCCAGCCCCAGCATTTT.

The gene calls are TRBV6-1 and TRBJ2-3; D remains ambiguous. In germline, CDR1 is MNHNS, CDR2 SASEGT. Trimming took 2 bases from V and 4 from J, leaving 7 bases between them. The CDR3 is 13 residues long. The CDR3 protein is CASSEYGPDTQYF. The CDR3 DNA sequence: TGTGCCAGCAGTGAATATGGGCCAGATACGCAGTATTTT.

The gene calls are TRBV27 and TRBJ1-1, with D unclear. CDR3 length: 16 amino acids. Germline V lookup: CDR1 MNHEY, CDR2 SMNVEV (reference sequence). Between the trimmed V and J ends, which lost 0 bases and 4 bases, there was a span of 15 bases. The CDR3 nucleotides are TGTGCCAGCAGTTTATCGATGGGCCTGTTACGCACTGAAGCTTTCTTT. As protein: CASSLSMGLLRTEAFF.

The V and J genes are TRBV27 and TRBJ2-1, with TRBD1 matching 7 bases. Germline CDR1 and CDR2: MNHEY and SMNVEV (reference sequence). This CDR3 spans 15 amino acids. V lost 3 bases and J lost 5; bases outside the gene matches: 7. The CDR3 here is CASSLSGTVDNEQFF. The CDR3 DNA sequence: TGTGCCAGCAGTTTGTCCGGGACAGTAGACAATGAGCAGTTCTTC.

In regard to this clone: Distinct nucleotide sequences in the sample also encode this CDR3. This sequence joins TRBV7-9 and TRBJ1-5, with D uncertain. Trimming stripped 5 bases from V and 6 bases from J, with 8 bases between. The CDR3 consists of 12 residues. Germline lookup yields CDR1 SEHNR and CDR2 FQNEAQ (reference sequence). In DNA, the CDR3 is TGTGCCAGCAGCCTAGGAGGTCAGCCCCAGCATTTT. Protein product: CASSLGGQPQHF.

The chain combines TRBV5-1 with TRBJ2-1, with 8 bases that match TRBD2. The germline gives CDR1 SGHRS, CDR2 YFSETQ. This CDR3 has 16 amino acids. V lost 0 bases and J lost 2; bases outside the gene matches: 4. The CDR3 loop is CASSLVAGSPYNEQFF. DNA of the CDR3: TGCGCCAGCAGCTTGGTAGCGGGGTCGCCCTACAATGAGCAGTTCTTC. Using reference TRBV5-1 and TRBJ2-1 for the parts outside the CDR3, the full variable domain is KAGVTQTPRYLIKTRGQQVTLSCSPISGHRSVSWYQQTPGQGLQFLFEYFSETQRNKGNFPGRFSGRQFSNSRSEMNVSTLELGDSALYLCASSLVAGSPYNEQFFGPGTRLTVL.

The V gene is TRBV5-8, the J gene TRBJ2-7, with 7 bases matching TRBD1. There are 13 residues in the CDR3. Unmatched junction bases numbered 3, after V lost 4 bases and J lost 2 bases. Germline V gives CDR1 SGHTS, CDR2 YDEGEE. The CDR3 region is CASSQDRTYEQYF. CDR3 sequence (DNA): TGTGCCAGCAGCCAGGACAGGACCTACGAGCAGTACTTC.

The chain links TRBV28 to TRBJ1-3, with TRBD1 identical over 9 bases. In germline, CDR1 is MDHEN, CDR2 SYDVKM. This CDR3 spans 18 amino acids. The V gene end was trimmed by 8 bases and the J gene end by 1 base; junction bases not matched to a gene: 15. The DNA for the CDR3 is TGTGCCAGCCCATTACGTCTCGGGGACAGGGAGTCTGGAAACACCATATATTTT. Translating it yields CASPLRLGDRESGNTIYF.

The chain couples TRBV2 to TRBJ1-2, with TRBD1 identical over 7 bases. CDR3 size: 16 residues. V lost 2 bases and J lost 2; bases outside the gene matches: 8. Germline V CDR1 and CDR2: SNHLY, FYNNEI. The DNA of the CDR3 is TGTGCCAGCAGTGAATTCCGGACAGGTTCCAACTATGGCTACACCTTC. Amino acids: CASSEFRTGSNYGYTF.

This clone has a single count. The V and J genes are TRBV4-1 and TRBJ1-4; weak D call: TRBD1 (6 bases). The CDR3 is 15 amino acids. Germline V gene lookup returns CDR1 MGHRA and CDR2 YSYEKL. Trimming took 4 bases from V and 0 from J, leaving 9 bases between them. The DNA of the CDR3 is TGCGCCAGCAGCCCAGACAGGACAACTAATGAAAAACTGTTTTTT. Residues: CASSPDRTTNEKLFF.

The chain has TRBV6-1 and TRBJ2-2; unclear D gene. This CDR3 is 14 amino acids long. V lost 5 bases and J lost 0, with 7 bases in between. Per the germline V gene, CDR1 is MNHNS and CDR2 is SASEGT. CDR3 coding DNA: TGTGCCAGCAGTTCAACAGCGAACACCGGGGAGCTGTTTTTT. Its translation is CASSSTANTGELFF.